These T cell receptor beta chains were read from a single sample in a study of blood T cell repertoires in COVID-19. Clones were read by immunoSEQ multiplex PCR, and TCRdb kept only the in-frame ones, dropping some. The sample lists 200,000 to 250,000 clones, 83% occurring once. The material sequenced was peripheral blood. Receptors originate from a woman between 25 and 40 years old with COVID-19, enrolled during active disease. The CDR3 runs from the conserved cysteine through the conserved F or W. D genes are given only for firm matches. The size of a clone is reported for some rows only, either as once, few or many, or as a class for expanded clones.

CDR3 DNA: TGTGCCAGCAGCGCCGATTTGGACAGGGTCGGAAACACCATATATTTT; CDR3 protein: CASSADLDRVGNTIYF; J gene: TRBJ1-3; D gene: TRBD1; clone size: few; V gene: TRBV9
CDR3 DNA: TGTGCCTGGAGTGTACTAGGACAGGGGACGGATGGCTACACCTTC; CDR3 protein: CAWSVLGQGTDGYTF; J gene: TRBJ1-2; D gene: TRBD1; clone size: .; V gene: TRBV30
CDR3 DNA: TGTGCCAGCAGCATAAACAGGGGGCGTAATTCACCCCTCCACTTT; CDR3 protein: CASSINRGRNSPLHF; J gene: TRBJ1-6; D gene: TRBD1; clone size: .; V gene: TRBV5-4
CDR3 DNA: TGTGCCAGCAGCGCCGACAGGGTTAGCACAGATACGCAGTATTTT; CDR3 protein: CASSADRVSTDTQYF; J gene: TRBJ2-3; D gene: TRBD1; clone size: .; V gene: TRBV9
CDR3 DNA: TGCAGCGTTGACCCATGGGGGGGGCTCTCTAGAAACACCATATATTTT; CDR3 protein: CSVDPWGGLSRNTIYF; J gene: TRBJ1-3; D gene: .; clone size: .; V gene: TRBV29-1
CDR3 DNA: TGTGCCAGCAGCCCCGTAACTAGGACTTCCTACAATGAGCAGTTCTTC; CDR3 protein: CASSPVTRTSYNEQFF; J gene: TRBJ2-1; D gene: .; clone size: .; V gene: TRBV7-9
CDR3 DNA: TGTGCCAGCAGTTTATCCGACAGGCTATCCACCGGGGAGCTGTTTTTT; CDR3 protein: CASSLSDRLSTGELFF; J gene: TRBJ2-2; D gene: .; clone size: .; V gene: TRBV28
CDR3 DNA: TGTGCCAGCAGCGCGGACCCAGGGGCGGAGAACGAGCAGTACTTC; CDR3 protein: CASSADPGAENEQYF; J gene: TRBJ2-7; D gene: .; clone size: .; V gene: TRBV9
CDR3 DNA: TGTGCCAGCAGCCCCGGGCGGGGGGATACGCAGTATTTT; CDR3 protein: CASSPGRGDTQYF; J gene: TRBJ2-3; D gene: TRBD2; clone size: .; V gene: TRBV12-3/TRBV12-4
CDR3 DNA: TGTGCCAGCAGTGAGTCCAGGGGGCGCGCGGAGACCCAGTACTTC; CDR3 protein: CASSESRGRAETQYF; J gene: TRBJ2-5; D gene: TRBD1; clone size: .; V gene: TRBV25-1
CDR3 DNA: TGTGCCAGCAGGCAAGACAGGGGGCGGAACACTGAAGCTTTCTTT; CDR3 protein: CASRQDRGRNTEAFF; J gene: TRBJ1-1; D gene: TRBD1; clone size: .; V gene: TRBV6-5
CDR3 DNA: TGTGCCAGCAGTTCACAGGGGGCTGGCAAAAACATTCAGTACTTC; CDR3 protein: CASSSQGAGKNIQYF; J gene: TRBJ2-4; D gene: TRBD1; clone size: .; V gene: TRBV6-5
CDR3 DNA: TGTGCCAGCAGTTTATCGGGGAGAGAAGAGACCCAGTACTTC; CDR3 protein: CASSLSGREETQYF; J gene: TRBJ2-5; D gene: .; clone size: .; V gene: TRBV28
CDR3 DNA: TGTGCCACCCACGGAGGCAGGGGGCGCGTTGAAAAACTGTTTTTT; CDR3 protein: CATHGGRGRVEKLFF; J gene: TRBJ1-4; D gene: TRBD1; clone size: .; V gene: TRBV19
CDR3 DNA: TGTGCCAGTAGTATTCTAGGACAGGCGGCCAGAAATTCACCCCTCCACTTT; CDR3 protein: CASSILGQAARNSPLHF; J gene: TRBJ1-6; D gene: TRBD1; clone size: few; V gene: TRBV19
CDR3 DNA: TGTGCCAGCAGTTTACAGGGTCGGGAGTACTTC; CDR3 protein: CASSLQGREYF; J gene: TRBJ2-7; D gene: .; clone size: .; V gene: TRBV2
CDR3 DNA: TGTGCCAGCAGCTACCTAGGGGCCTCCTACGAGCAGTACTTC; CDR3 protein: CASSYLGASYEQYF; J gene: TRBJ2-7; D gene: .; clone size: .; V gene: TRBV7-2
CDR3 DNA: TGTGCCAGTAGGTGGACGGGAGGAGAGCAGTTCTTC; CDR3 protein: CASRWTGGEQFF; J gene: TRBJ2-1; D gene: TRBD2; clone size: .; V gene: TRBV19
CDR3 DNA: TGCGCCAGCAGCTTGACAGGGGGCTTAACTGAAGCTTTCTTT; CDR3 protein: CASSLTGGLTEAFF; J gene: TRBJ1-1; D gene: TRBD1; clone size: .; V gene: TRBV5-1
CDR3 DNA: TGCGCCACCGACGGGACAGGATATTCTCCCTATAATTCACCCCTCCACTTT; CDR3 protein: CATDGTGYSPYNSPLHF; J gene: TRBJ1-6; D gene: TRBD1; clone size: .; V gene: TRBV23-1
CDR3 DNA: TGTGCCAGCAGCTTAGTCGCGGCAGCCCCGCGGTACGAGCAGTACTTC; CDR3 protein: CASSLVAAAPRYEQYF; J gene: TRBJ2-7; D gene: .; clone size: .; V gene: TRBV13
CDR3 DNA: TGCAGTGCTGGGCCCAGGGGAGAGGAGTTCTTT; CDR3 protein: CSAGPRGEEFF; J gene: TRBJ1-1; D gene: .; clone size: .; V gene: TRBV20-1
CDR3 DNA: TGTGCCAGGAATGCAGACAGGGGGATTGTCTATGGCTACACCTTC; CDR3 protein: CARNADRGIVYGYTF; J gene: TRBJ1-2; D gene: TRBD1; clone size: .; V gene: TRBV5-4
CDR3 DNA: TGTGCCAGCAGGCCCCCGGGGGGACAGGGGATTGGGGGCTACACCTTC; CDR3 protein: CASRPPGGQGIGGYTF; J gene: TRBJ1-2; D gene: TRBD1; clone size: few; V gene: TRBV27
CDR3 DNA: TGCGCCAGCAGCTCTCACCCCGGGACAGGCAATGGCTACACCTTC; CDR3 protein: CASSSHPGTGNGYTF; J gene: TRBJ1-2; D gene: TRBD1; clone size: .; V gene: TRBV5-1
CDR3 DNA: TGTGCCAGCAGCCCCCGGGTGGGGGGAACCTACGAGCAGTACTTC; CDR3 protein: CASSPRVGGTYEQYF; J gene: TRBJ2-7; D gene: .; clone size: few; V gene: TRBV7-2
CDR3 DNA: TGTGCCAGCAGCTTGGTGGGAGACACTCGATCCTACGAGCAGTACTTC; CDR3 protein: CASSLVGDTRSYEQYF; J gene: TRBJ2-7; D gene: .; clone size: .; V gene: TRBV5-6
CDR3 DNA: TGTGCCAGCAGCGAAGGACAGAGGAACACTGAAGCTTTCTTT; CDR3 protein: CASSEGQRNTEAFF; J gene: TRBJ1-1; D gene: .; clone size: .; V gene: TRBV9
CDR3 DNA: TGTGCCAGCAGTCAGAACAGGGGGCAGGGCACTGAAGCTTTCTTT; CDR3 protein: CASSQNRGQGTEAFF; J gene: TRBJ1-1; D gene: TRBD1; clone size: .; V gene: TRBV6-2/TRBV6-3
CDR3 DNA: TGCGCCAGCAGCTTGGAAGGACACTGGGGCTATGGCTACACCTTC; CDR3 protein: CASSLEGHWGYGYTF; J gene: TRBJ1-2; D gene: .; clone size: .; V gene: TRBV5-1
CDR3 DNA: TGTGCCAGCAGCCCCATAGCGGGGTACACAGATACGCAGTATTTT; CDR3 protein: CASSPIAGYTDTQYF; J gene: TRBJ2-3; D gene: TRBD2; clone size: .; V gene: TRBV6-6
CDR3 DNA: TGTGCCAGCAGCTTAGAGTTGGCGGGGGGATACAATGAGCAGTTCTTC; CDR3 protein: CASSLELAGGYNEQFF; J gene: TRBJ2-1; D gene: TRBD2; clone size: .; V gene: TRBV11-2
CDR3 DNA: TGTGCCAGCAGTTTAGAGGGACAGGGGGATCAGCCCCAGCATTTT; CDR3 protein: CASSLEGQGDQPQHF; J gene: TRBJ1-5; D gene: TRBD1; clone size: few; V gene: TRBV28
CDR3 DNA: TGCGCCAGCAGCTTGTTTAGCGGGGGGGCGACAGATACGCAGTATTTT; CDR3 protein: CASSLFSGGATDTQYF; J gene: TRBJ2-3; D gene: TRBD2; clone size: .; V gene: TRBV5-1
CDR3 DNA: TGTGCCAGCTCACAGGCCGGGGTTCCCTACGAGCAGTACTTC; CDR3 protein: CASSQAGVPYEQYF; J gene: TRBJ2-7; D gene: .; clone size: .; V gene: TRBV18
CDR3 DNA: TGCGCCAGCAGCCAAGATCCCGTCGGGACAGGGGACGGAAAACTGTTTTTT; CDR3 protein: CASSQDPVGTGDGKLFF; J gene: TRBJ1-4; D gene: TRBD1; clone size: .; V gene: TRBV4-3
CDR3 DNA: TGCGCCAGCAGCCAGGAGTCCCCAGATACGCAGTATTTT; CDR3 protein: CASSQESPDTQYF; J gene: TRBJ2-3; D gene: .; clone size: .; V gene: TRBV4-3
CDR3 DNA: TGTGCCAGCAGCCCTGGACAGATCCATGGCTACACCTTC; CDR3 protein: CASSPGQIHGYTF; J gene: TRBJ1-2; D gene: .; clone size: .; V gene: TRBV11-2
CDR3 DNA: TGTGCCACCGGACAGGGCATCGGTGGCTACACCTTC; CDR3 protein: CATGQGIGGYTF; J gene: TRBJ1-2; D gene: TRBD1; clone size: .; V gene: TRBV6-5
CDR3 DNA: TGCGCCAGCAGCCAACAACTCAGCGGGAGGGGCACAGATACGCAGTATTTT; CDR3 protein: CASSQQLSGRGTDTQYF; J gene: TRBJ2-3; D gene: TRBD2; clone size: .; V gene: TRBV4-3
CDR3 DNA: TGCGCCAGCAGCTTGGGGGACAGGGCTTACTCTGGAAACACCATATATTTT; CDR3 protein: CASSLGDRAYSGNTIYF; J gene: TRBJ1-3; D gene: TRBD1; clone size: .; V gene: TRBV5-1
CDR3 DNA: TGTGCCAGCAGTTTTGTAGCGGGGGGCTTTATATCTAGCACAGATACGCAGTATTTT; CDR3 protein: CASSFVAGGFISSTDTQYF; J gene: TRBJ2-3; D gene: TRBD2; clone size: .; V gene: TRBV27
CDR3 DNA: TGTGCCAGCTCACCAAGTACTGTAGCTGAAGCTTTCTTT; CDR3 protein: CASSPSTVAEAFF; J gene: TRBJ1-1; D gene: .; clone size: once; V gene: TRBV18
CDR3 DNA: TGTGCCAGCAGCTTATTCCCCTCCTACACAGATACGCAGTATTTT; CDR3 protein: CASSLFPSYTDTQYF; J gene: TRBJ2-3; D gene: .; clone size: .; V gene: TRBV7-2